This TCR beta chain comes out of a study of cytomegalovirus exposure and HLA in healthy donors (dated 2017 in TCRdb). Background for the entire study: According to an earlier analysis of around 600 of the donors, some 180 million T cells yielded 95 million to 140 million unique TCR beta sequences and less than 300 Gb of sequence data. An early release that covered 500 to 800 HLA-typed donors contained approximately 300 gigabases of sequencing data and 80 million or so unique TCR sequences. Among the roughly 400 genotyped donors, around 79% belonged to the genetic ancestry cluster associated with self-reported Caucasian donors. The study aimed to test whether cataloging public T cell receptors could reveal signatures of past pathogen exposure. The T cell repertoires of 670 or so subjects were profiled by immunosequencing and related to cytomegalovirus serostatus. A separate validation cohort of approximately 120 different subjects was used in addition to the roughly 670-subject first cohort. High-throughput TCR immunosequencing, statistical association of individual TCRs with disease status, and machine learning were combined to predict cytomegalovirus infection status. In a later analysis, previously published TCR beta repertoires from about 640 donors were re-analyzed and high-resolution HLA genotyping was added so that TCR occurrence patterns could be studied. Rather than using new phenotypic data, the later analysis identified candidate immune exposures from TCR beta sequences and from how often those sequences occurred across donors. An earlier analysis of approximately 640 of the donors applied high-throughput TCR beta sequencing to assess whether each TCR beta V gene segment acted as functional or pseudogenic. Donor age, sex, ethnicity and CMV serostatus were collected together with the repertoire data. A later genetic analysis took genome-wide SNP genotypes for about three fifths of the 666 donors and used that subset as a discovery cohort. Every discovery cohort repertoire had been produced on one sequencing platform. Both class I and class II loci were covered by HLA typing, at four-digit resolution. Typing coverage differed by locus: A, B, C, DRB1 and DQB1 were typed in roughly 620-630 donors, DQA1 in approximately 520, DPA1 in approximately 600, and DPB1 in just under 490. Several DR-DQ haplotypes were handled as single units for association and clustering because linkage in the cohort was strong. Across 300 to 500 genotyped donors of the cohort, an average of about 240,000 unique TCR beta nucleotide sequences per donor were sequenced, and approximately 17% of those sequences were non-productive. Results and caveats for the whole study, not just this receptor: Because some donors lacked HLA typing at each locus, the association tests relied only on the typed subset. The study listed 150 to 200 TCR beta chains as associated with cytomegalovirus. Sequencing depth was assumed to be roughly uniform across donors in the presence/absence analyses, though that assumption may not hold. CMV serostatus was the only immune exposure information available for the cohort. According to a later analysis, TCR association rates differed among HLA loci, with DRB1 alleles showing the most associated TCRs and HLA-C alleles showing the fewest. In vitro tests confirmed that a few of the cytomegalovirus-associated TCR beta chains recognize cytomegalovirus antigens. At a false discovery rate of 0.05, a later analysis linked roughly 17,000 TCR beta sequences to specific HLA alleles. In a later genetic analysis, fewer N-insertions in productive TCRs were reported among donors in an Asian-associated ancestry cluster than the approximately 670-donor mean. According to a later analysis, most CMV-associated TCR beta chains appeared to be HLA-restricted, and the HLA associations seemed to be driven largely by CMV exposure. When HLA alleles, especially DR and DQ, strongly co-occurred, attributing TCR associations to individual alleles was difficult. A later analysis reported that several top co-occurrence clusters appeared linked to parvovirus B19, influenza, CMV and Epstein-Barr virus. Linkage disequilibrium might explain the correlated functional status among segregating V segments, but an unknown experimental factor could not be ruled out. The 87-base-pair reads could not distinguish some IMGT-functional V segments, including TRBV6-2 and TRBV6-3, so those segments were excluded. An association between a missense DCLRE1C variant and V-gene and J-gene trimming of TCR beta chains was found in a later genetic analysis and replicated in an independent cohort. The classifier was reported to diagnose cytomegalovirus status with high specificity and sensitivity in both the original cohort and the validation cohort. In a later analysis, HLA-associated TCR beta chains showed more clonal expansion and lower generation probabilities than non-associated chains that were equally common. In an earlier analysis of about 550 of the donors, most TCR beta V segments were observed in productive rearrangements about 87% or about 30% of the time, broadly matching IMGT annotations. Most TCR sequences were observed very rarely across donors, whereas some public TCRs were present in many individuals. In this cohort, only TCR beta chains were sequenced, and detectable features were limited by the absence of alpha or paired-chain data. Because counts were too low, around 17 rarely observed V segments, including chromosome 9 orphons, were left out of the earlier analysis of 587 of the donors. The sequencing pipeline was judged likely to have produced a cluster of highly shared sequence variants as a technical artifact. The authors suggested that the approach could potentially be extended to other disease states and immunological phenotypes. A further reported finding was that TCR beta sequences accurately predicted the HLA-A and HLA-B alleles for most subjects in the first cohort.

The protocol used for the library was the immunoSEQ multiplex PCR assay. For the multiplex PCR, a mixture combining 60 forward primers for TCR Vbeta segments and 13 reverse primers for TCR Jbeta segments was used. Amplification of the CDR3 region of rearranged TCR beta genes was performed with a multiplex PCR assay on genomic DNA. The Illumina HiSeq System was used to sequence the amplified TCR beta libraries as 87-base-pair reads. Under the source paper's analysis protocol: A later analysis counted 65 million to 90 million unique TCR beta chains across the 550 to 800 repertoires, and some 11 million of these chains were shared by at least two donors. To remove PCR and sequencing errors, raw reads were error-corrected and collapsed into unique sequences using a nearest-neighbor algorithm that merged closely related sequences. To assign V, D and J gene segments, CDR3 sequences were aligned to IMGT reference sequences. For a sequence to be retained, a match of at least six nucleotides was required to both a V gene segment and a J gene segment. A rearrangement counted as productive if the CDR3 had no stop codons and remained in frame with V and J, and every other rearrangement counted as non-productive. CDR3 was defined according to IMGT convention as the region running from the second conserved V-encoded cysteine to the conserved J-encoded phenylalanine. Sequences without an unambiguous match to a single V gene segment were excluded from the earlier analysis of over 500 of the donors. In an earlier analysis of approximately 590 of the donors, V segments were called functional above 56.7% productive rearrangements and were called segregating when the between-donor standard deviation exceeded 5%. To diagnose cytomegalovirus status from the catalog of TCR beta chain sequences, a statistical classification framework was built. V and J gene assignment, in a later analysis, came from comparing TCR nucleotide sequences with IMGT/GENE-DB human TR gene sequences. The TCRdist pipeline was used in a later analysis to assign CDR3 sequences and most-parsimonious VDJ recombination scenarios. A later analysis defined each TCR beta chain by its CDR3 amino acid sequence plus V-gene family, and excluded reads lacking a unique V-gene family. As a way to deal with suspected cross-contamination and a sequencing artifact, a later analysis dropped 592 nucleotide sequences that were highly shared and had low generation probability. In a later analysis, a clonal expansion index was calculated for each public chain from normalized within-repertoire ranks of inferred template counts. In a later analysis, generation probabilities were computed using a VDJ recombination model fitted to out-of-frame rearrangements, and the results were checked against IGoR. Hypergeometric tests were used in a later analysis to score TCR-TCR, TCR-HLA and TCR-CMV co-occurrence, with a repertoire-size bias correction applied to the TCR pairs. In a later analysis, false discovery rates were estimated by permuting HLA or CMV assignments 20 times. A later analysis grouped co-occurring TCRs with DBSCAN, adding TCRdist sequence similarity when clustering within HLA-allele-positive subsets. Repertoires with fewer than 30,000 or more than 120,000 public chains were left out of co-occurrence clustering, as were about 5 repertoires with anomalous nucleotide sharing. The immuneACCESS repertoire file appears here via TCRdb, limited to in-frame rearrangements. These files lack a portion of the clones; in checked studies, under half of the deficit traces to unresolved V genes, and the cause of the others is not known. V, J and clone size are those of that table, while D and trimming were read from the DNA. The sample contains approximately 160,000 clones, about two thirds of them found a single time. Together, the top ten hold around 4.3% of the sample.

Remarks on this clone: The specificity of this receptor is unknown. Per-nucleotide qualities are absent, and no much larger clonotype sits a single base away.

The CDR3 goes from the cysteine to the phenylalanine over 13 residues. Only the CDR3 DNA is retained, 39 bases long and in frame from the first base. From the germline V gene (reference sequence), CDR1 is SEHNR and CDR2 is FQNEAQ. The cohort comprised some 700 healthy bone marrow donors. At the time of sampling, every cohort member was nominally healthy, though immune exposures that went unrecorded were likely present. The donor was CMV seropositive and belonged to the group of 250 to 350 seropositive cohort members. Each donor provided a peripheral blood sample, and peripheral blood mononuclear cells were used for TCR beta sequencing. The Qiagen DNeasy Blood Extraction Kit was used to extract genomic DNA from the blood cell samples.

The chain links TRBV7-9 with TRBJ2-5; 7 of the junction bases match TRBD1. Matching the DNA end better, TRBJ2-7 makes the J call doubtful. Sequenced sample: PBMCs. This sequence was found in a woman aged 18-29 years in good health and CMV-seropositive. The CDR3 reads as follows: CASSFPGQYEQYF. Here is the DNA: TGTGCCAGCAGCTTCCCGGGACAGTACGAGCAGTACTTC.